One T cell receptor beta chain is described in this entry. What it binds is not known. The data belong to a study of blood T cells in healthy people across ages. Study-level findings and limits: As age increased, TCR beta diversity per million T cells fell in a roughly linear fashion.

The second PCR ran about 6 to 12 cycles with a sample-barcoded 5' primer and J-beta primers. Each TCR beta cDNA got a 12-nucleotide random molecular identifier. Paired-end reads containing CDR3 totaled no fewer than 2.5 million for each sample. TCRdb re-analysed the 5' RACE reads in MiXCR, keeping a single row per CDR3 protein. Here the sample spans 550,000 to 800,000 distinct CDR3 sequences, roughly 30% being singletons. The germline CDR1 and CDR2 sequences are DFQATT and SNEGSKA (reference sequence). The V end was cut by 0 bases, the J end by 5 bases, with 4 bases between. This CDR3 has 11 residues.

The V call is TRBV20-1, the J call TRBJ2-5; D unclear. The clonotype was recovered from a woman over 75 in good health. Input material: blood. The CDR3 DNA reads as TGCAGTGCTAGAGACATGGAGACCCAGTACTTC. Protein sequence: CSARDMETQYF.